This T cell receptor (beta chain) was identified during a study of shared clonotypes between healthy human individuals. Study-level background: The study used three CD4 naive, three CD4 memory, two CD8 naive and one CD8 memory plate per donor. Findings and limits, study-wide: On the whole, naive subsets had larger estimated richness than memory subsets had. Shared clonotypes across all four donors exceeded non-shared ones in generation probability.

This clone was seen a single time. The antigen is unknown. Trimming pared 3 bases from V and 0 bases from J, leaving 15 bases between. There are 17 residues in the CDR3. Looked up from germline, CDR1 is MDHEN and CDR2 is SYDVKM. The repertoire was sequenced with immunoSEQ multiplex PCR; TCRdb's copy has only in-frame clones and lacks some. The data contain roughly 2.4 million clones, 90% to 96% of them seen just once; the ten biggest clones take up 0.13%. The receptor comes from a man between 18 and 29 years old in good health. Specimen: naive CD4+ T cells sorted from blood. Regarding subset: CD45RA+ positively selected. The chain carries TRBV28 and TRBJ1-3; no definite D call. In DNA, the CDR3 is TGTGCCAGCAGTTTTTTCGGATCTCGGGGCTCTGGAAACACCATATATTTT. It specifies CASSFFGSRGSGNTIYF.